This is a list of T cell receptor beta chains from one sample in a study of cytomegalovirus exposure and HLA in healthy donors. The data were produced by immunoSEQ multiplex PCR, yet TCRdb's version contains in-frame clones alone and is incomplete. This table has 100,000 to 120,000 clones, approximately 69% appearing once. Sequenced sample: PBMCs. The origin of the receptors is a man aged 30 to 45 in good health and CMV-seronegative. Each CDR3 is given with its conserved first and last residue. A D gene is named only where the DNA matches it firmly. Expanded clones get a size class; other rows say once, few or many, or leave the size out.

TRBV5-1	14	NA	TRBJ2-5	TRBD1	TGCGCCAGCAGCGATGGACAGGGGCAAGAGACCCAGTACTTC	CASSDGQGQETQYF
TRBV9	15	few	TRBJ1-3	NA	TGTGCCAGCAGCGAGGCGGGGGGAACTGGAAACACCATATATTTT	CASSEAGGTGNTIYF
TRBV4-2	12	NA	TRBJ2-4	TRBD2	TGTGCCAGCAGGCGGCCGGGAGGCATTCAGTACTTC	CASRRPGGIQYF
TRBV7-9	15	NA	TRBJ1-5	NA	TGTTCCAGCACCCAGGCGGGGGGCTACAATCAGCCCCAGCATTTT	CSSTQAGGYNQPQHF
TRBV5-8	14	NA	TRBJ2-5	TRBD1	TGTGCCAGCAGCATGGGACAGCCCCAAGAGACCCAGTACTTC	CASSMGQPQETQYF
TRBV7-9	15	NA	TRBJ1-6	TRBD1	TGTGCCAGCAGCAAACGGACAGGGGCGAATTCACCCCTCCACTTT	CASSKRTGANSPLHF
TRBV19	13	NA	TRBJ1-1	NA	TGTGCCAGTAGTGAACAGGTAAACACTGAAGCTTTCTTT	CASSEQVNTEAFF
TRBV5-5	15	NA	TRBJ1-1	NA	TGTGCCAGCAGCTACACTTTTACAGGGAACACTGAAGCTTTCTTT	CASSYTFTGNTEAFF
TRBV4-1	14	NA	TRBJ1-2	TRBD1	TGCGCCAGCAGCCAGGGACAGATTAACTATGGCTACACCTTC	CASSQGQINYGYTF
TRBV7-9	16	NA	TRBJ2-3	TRBD2	TGTGCCAGCACCACCTGGACTAGCGGGAATTCAGATACGCAGTATTTT	CASTTWTSGNSDTQYF
TRBV28	15	NA	TRBJ2-1	TRBD2	TGTGCCAGCAGCCCCTCTAGCGGGAATTACAATGAGCAGTTCTTC	CASSPSSGNYNEQFF
TRBV18	13	once	TRBJ2-3	NA	TGTGCCAGCTCACCTGGACAGACAGATACGCAGTATTTT	CASSPGQTDTQYF
TRBV7-2	12	NA	TRBJ2-7	NA	TGTGCCAGCAGCTTACGTCCCTACGAGCAGTACTTC	CASSLRPYEQYF
TRBV5-5	16	NA	TRBJ2-2	NA	TGTGCCAGCAGCTTGGCGACTCCAACAGGAGCCGGGGAGCTGTTTTTT	CASSLATPTGAGELFF
TRBV9	14	NA	TRBJ2-7	NA	TGTGCCAGCAGCGTAGAGGGACGGGAGTACGAGCAGTACTTC	CASSVEGREYEQYF
TRBV5-1	12	few	TRBJ2-5	NA	TGCGCCAGCAGGGGAGATTCGGAGACCCAGTACTTC	CASRGDSETQYF
TRBV4-1	16	NA	TRBJ2-7	TRBD1	TGCGCCAGCAGCCAATCTACGACAGGGCTGAACTACGAGCAGTACTTC	CASSQSTTGLNYEQYF
TRBV21-1	15	NA	TRBJ1-1	NA	TGTGCCAGCAGCCCCTACGAGGGGGAATTCATCGGAGCTTTCTTT	CASSPYEGEFIGAFF
TRBV7-9	14	once	TRBJ2-3	TRBD2	TGTGCCAGCAGCTCTAGCGGGAGTGGTGATACGCAGTATTTT	CASSSSGSGDTQYF
TRBV10-3	13	NA	TRBJ2-5	NA	TGTGCCATCAGTCAAAGACCCTCGGGGGAGCAGTACTTC	CAISQRPSGEQYF
TRBV5-4	17	NA	TRBJ2-2	TRBD2	TGTGCCAGCAGCTTGGGGATGGGAGGGATGAACACCGGGGAGCTGTTTTTT	CASSLGMGGMNTGELFF
TRBV9	16	NA	TRBJ2-2	NA	TGTGCCAGCAGCGTAGGGGTTGGAGCGAACACCGGGGAGCTGTTTTTT	CASSVGVGANTGELFF
TRBV15	15	NA	TRBJ2-7	TRBD2	TGTGCCACCAGCAGAGCTCGGGGAGGGACCTACGAGCAGTACTTC	CATSRARGGTYEQYF
TRBV6-5	15	few	TRBJ1-3	NA	TGTGCCAGCAGGGTGGACAGATCTGGGGGAAACACCATATATTTT	CASRVDRSGGNTIYF
TRBV11-1	14	NA	TRBJ2-5	NA	TGTGCCAGCAGCTTACTTCAGGGCCCAGGGACCCAGTACTTC	CASSLLQGPGTQYF
TRBV10-3	13	NA	TRBJ1-3	NA	TGTGCCATCAGTGAGGCAGCTGGAAACACCATATATTTT	CAISEAAGNTIYF
TRBV2	15	NA	TRBJ2-1	TRBD2	TGTGCCAGCACCGGGGCGGGAGCGGCCTACAATGAGCAGTTCTTC	CASTGAGAAYNEQFF
TRBV5-1	14	NA	TRBJ1-4	TRBD1	TGCGCCAGCAGCGGGGGACAGGGAGAGGAAAAACTGTTTTTT	CASSGGQGEEKLFF
TRBV2	16	few	TRBJ2-7	NA	TGTGCCAGCAGGAGTGATTTGGTCCCCCTTGGCTACGAGCAGTACTTC	CASRSDLVPLGYEQYF
TRBV19	14	NA	TRBJ2-3	TRBD2	TGTGCCAGTCGACTAGCGGGCAGCACAGATACGCAGTATTTT	CASRLAGSTDTQYF
TRBV4-2	13	NA	TRBJ2-1	NA	TGTGCCAGCAGCCAAGCCCCAGGGGATGAGCAGTTCTTC	CASSQAPGDEQFF
TRBV6-4	16	few	TRBJ2-3	TRBD1	TGTGCCAGCAGTGAGGGACAGGGAACGGCCACAGATACGCAGTATTTT	CASSEGQGTATDTQYF
TRBV27	15	once	TRBJ2-7	TRBD1	TGTGCCAGCAGTTTTAGAGGGACAGACACCTACGAGCAGTACTTC	CASSFRGTDTYEQYF
TRBV15	15	NA	TRBJ2-7	NA	TGTGCCACCAGCAGAATTATGGCAGGTTCCTACGAGCAGTACTTC	CATSRIMAGSYEQYF
TRBV18	14	NA	TRBJ1-5	NA	TGTGCCAGCTCACCAGGGCAGGTCAATCAGCCCCAGCATTTT	CASSPGQVNQPQHF